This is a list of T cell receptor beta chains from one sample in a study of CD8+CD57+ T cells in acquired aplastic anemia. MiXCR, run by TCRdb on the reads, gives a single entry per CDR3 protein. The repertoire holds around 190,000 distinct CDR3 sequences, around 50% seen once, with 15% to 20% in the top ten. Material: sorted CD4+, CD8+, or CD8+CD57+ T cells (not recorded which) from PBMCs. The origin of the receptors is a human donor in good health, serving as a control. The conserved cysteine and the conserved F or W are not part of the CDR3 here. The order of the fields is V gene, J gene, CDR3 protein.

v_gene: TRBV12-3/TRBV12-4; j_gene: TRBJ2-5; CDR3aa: ASRLGGGGLETQY
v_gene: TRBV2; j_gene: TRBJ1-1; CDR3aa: ASKREGNTEAF
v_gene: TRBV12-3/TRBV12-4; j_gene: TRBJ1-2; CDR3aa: ASSGGYGYT
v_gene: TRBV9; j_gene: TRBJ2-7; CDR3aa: ASSAAGTGLLEQY
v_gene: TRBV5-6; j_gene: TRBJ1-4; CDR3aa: ASSLATNEKLF
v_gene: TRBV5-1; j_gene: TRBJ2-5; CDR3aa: ASSLDTGLKETQY
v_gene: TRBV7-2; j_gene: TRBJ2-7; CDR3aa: ASSLSGTEQY
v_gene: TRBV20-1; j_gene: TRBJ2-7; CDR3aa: SARVSRREQY
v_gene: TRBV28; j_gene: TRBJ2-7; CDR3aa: ASSLSPLGTGTRYEQY
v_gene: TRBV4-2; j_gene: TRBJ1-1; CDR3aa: ASSYLAGHTEAF
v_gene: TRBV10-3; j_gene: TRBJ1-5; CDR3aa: AISDNGNQPQH
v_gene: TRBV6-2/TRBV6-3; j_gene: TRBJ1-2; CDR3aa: ASSYQVSGYT
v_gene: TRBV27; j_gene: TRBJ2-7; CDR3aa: ASSSEEAGAYEQY
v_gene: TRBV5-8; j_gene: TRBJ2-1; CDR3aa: ASSPGLAGGYEQF
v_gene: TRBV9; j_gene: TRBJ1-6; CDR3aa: ASSVAPLTDSPLH
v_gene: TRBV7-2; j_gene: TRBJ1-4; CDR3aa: ASSVTEFATNEKLF
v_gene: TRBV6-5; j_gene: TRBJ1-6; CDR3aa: ASSQWTAYNSPLH
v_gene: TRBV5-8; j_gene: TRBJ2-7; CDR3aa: ASSLSQGYNEQY
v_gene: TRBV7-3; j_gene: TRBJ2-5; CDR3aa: ASSEWSVKGTTETQY
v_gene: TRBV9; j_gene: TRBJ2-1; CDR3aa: ASSPYGSSYNEQF
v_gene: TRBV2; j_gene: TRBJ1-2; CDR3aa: ASSEEYTRTGAFGYT
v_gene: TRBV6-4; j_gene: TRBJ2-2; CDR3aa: ASSDERGGRSTGELF
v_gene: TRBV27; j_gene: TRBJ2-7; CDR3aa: ASSLYGSGAYEQY
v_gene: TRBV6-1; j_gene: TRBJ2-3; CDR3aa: ASGDRSPEY
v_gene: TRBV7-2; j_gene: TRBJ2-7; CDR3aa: ASSLSGNEQY
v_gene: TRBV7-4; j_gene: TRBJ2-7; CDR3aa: ASSPKYEQY
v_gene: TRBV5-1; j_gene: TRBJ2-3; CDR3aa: ASSLDWAGSDTQY
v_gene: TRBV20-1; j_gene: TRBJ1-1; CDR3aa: SAWTGMNTEAF
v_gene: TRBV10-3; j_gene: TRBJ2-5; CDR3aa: AISDGTPHY
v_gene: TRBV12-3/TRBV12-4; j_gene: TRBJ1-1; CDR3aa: ASSFRAGTGNTEAF
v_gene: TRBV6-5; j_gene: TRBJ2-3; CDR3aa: ASGFDRSTDTQY
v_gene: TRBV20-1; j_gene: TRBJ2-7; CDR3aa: SAPGAGFQYEQY
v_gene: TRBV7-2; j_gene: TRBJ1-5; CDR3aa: ASSRQYNQPQH
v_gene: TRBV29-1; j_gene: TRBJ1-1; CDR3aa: SVGNPSQAF
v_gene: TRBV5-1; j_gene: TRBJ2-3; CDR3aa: ASSPRGLSTDTQY
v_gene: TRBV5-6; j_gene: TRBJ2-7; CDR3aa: ASSPQDLISYEQY
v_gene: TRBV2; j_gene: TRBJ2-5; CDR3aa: ASKVTGETQY